The 15 T cell receptor beta chains presented below share a single source sample, sequenced in a study of control samples from healthy donors and cancer patients. Generated by immunoSEQ multiplex PCR, the TCRdb table keeps only in-frame clones and is missing some. The sample lists about 170,000 clones; 90% to 95% were seen once. Sequenced sample: blood. These receptors came from a woman under 40 in good health.

The J gene is TRBJ1-1, the V gene TRBV6-2 or TRBV6-3, with unresolved D. V was cut by 5 bases and J by 2 bases, with 9 bases left in between. The CDR3 has 13 amino acids. CDR1 MNHEY and CDR2 SVGEGT come from the germline V gene. The CDR3 loop reads CASSRTENTEAFF. The CDR3, as DNA: TGTGCCAGCAGTAGGACTGAAAACACTGAAGCTTTCTTT.

In its sample, this clone was seen many times. Distinct nucleotide sequences in the sample also encode this CDR3. J is TRBJ1-1 and V is TRBV15; D unresolved. Trimming took 0 bases from V and 3 from J, leaving 8 bases between them. There are 14 residues in the CDR3. Per the germline V gene, CDR1 is LNHNV and CDR2 is YYDKDF (reference sequence). In DNA, the CDR3 is TGTGCCACCAGCAGAGATTTGAAGGACACTGAAGCTTTCTTT. The encoded protein is CATSRDLKDTEAFF. Variable domain in full (rest from reference TRBV15 and TRBJ1-1): DAMVIQNPRYQVTQFGKPVTLSCSQTLNHNVMYWYQQKSSQAPKLLFHYYDKDFNNEADTPDNFQSRRPNTSFCFLDIRSPGLGDTAMYLCATSRDLKDTEAFFGQGTRLTVV.

The J gene is TRBJ2-1, the V gene TRBV9; 10 bases are a match to TRBD2. J was trimmed by 7 bases and V by 4 bases; bases with no gene match: 5. CDR3 size: 14 residues. Germline loops: CDR1 SGDLS, CDR2 YYNGEE. This CDR3 reads CASSPPSGRNEQFF. The CDR3 DNA follows: TGTGCCAGCAGCCCCCCTAGCGGGAGAAATGAGCAGTTCTTC.

CDR3 nucleotides: TGTGCCAGCTCACCACCGGTTACGGTGGAGACCCAGTACTTC. It translates to CASSPPVTVETQYF. The J gene is TRBJ2-5, the V gene TRBV18, with D unresolved. Germline V CDR1 and CDR2: KGHSH, LQKENI. Trimming removed 0 bases from V and 5 bases from J, with 10 bases in between. The length of the CDR3 is 14 residues.

CDR3 residues: CASRLDFRANYGYTF. The CDR3 coding sequence is TGTGCCAGCAGACTGGACTTCCGAGCTAACTATGGCTACACCTTC. The J gene is TRBJ1-2, the V gene TRBV27; D not certain. The ends were cut back, 6 bases at V and 0 bases at J, with 14 bases in the middle. The CDR3 has 15 residues. Germline-derived CDR1 and CDR2 are MNHEY and SMNVEV (reference sequence).

This clone was detected a few times. The chain joins TRBV6-1 to TRBJ1-2; D is unresolved. Trimming cost V 1 base and J 8 bases, with 11 bases left between them. This CDR3 is built from 13 residues. CDR1 MNHNS and CDR2 SASEGT come from the germline V gene. DNA for the CDR3: TGTGCCAGCAGTGAAGGTGAGGTCTACGGCTACACCTTC. It is translated as CASSEGEVYGYTF.

The chain couples TRBV18 to TRBJ1-5; D unclear. Germline CDR1 KGHSH, CDR2 LQKENI. V was pared by 3 bases and J by 4 bases, with 7 bases between. CDR3 length: 13 amino acids. The DNA for the CDR3 is TGTGCCAGCTCACCCGACCTGAATCAGCCCCAGCATTTT. Protein product: CASSPDLNQPQHF.

This chain uses TRBV7-9 with TRBJ2-1; D possibly matches TRBD1 or TRBD2 (5 bases each). The V end was cut by 1 base, the J end by 1 base, with 5 bases between. This CDR3 is built from 14 residues. Germline V CDR1 and CDR2: SEHNR, FQNEAQ (reference sequence). CDR3 residues: CASSLGGSYNEQFF. The CDR3 DNA reads TGTGCCAGCAGCTTAGGGGGGTCCTACAATGAGCAGTTCTTC.

The gene calls are TRBV7-2 and TRBJ2-2, with TRBD2 matching 11 bases. The ends lost 5 bases at V and 4 bases at J; junction bases unmatched: 3. The CDR3 covers 15 residues. Germline CDR1 is SGHTA and CDR2 is FQGNSA. The CDR3 is CASSILAGVTGELFF. The DNA for the CDR3 is TGTGCCAGCAGCATACTAGCGGGGGTCACCGGGGAGCTGTTTTTT.

The chain employs TRBV11-3 and TRBJ2-1, with 9 positions matching TRBD2. With 5 bases clipped from V and 0 bases from J, the junction kept 5 bases outside the gene matches. The CDR3 has 16 amino acids. Looked up from germline, CDR1 is SGHNT and CDR2 is YENEEA. As DNA, the CDR3 is TGTGCCAGCAGCAGAGGACTAGCGAGCTCCTACAATGAGCAGTTCTTC. This gives the protein CASSRGLASSYNEQFF.

The genes are TRBV7-8 and TRBJ1-1, with D unresolved. CDR3 size: 14 residues. The ends were cut back, 5 bases at V and 2 bases at J, with 12 bases in the middle. CDR1 SGHVS and CDR2 FQNEAQ come from the germline V gene. Here the CDR3 reads CASSPRASNTEAFF. In DNA form, the CDR3 reads TGTGCCAGCAGCCCCCGGGCCAGTAACACTGAAGCTTTCTTT.

The chain carries TRBV6-5 and TRBJ2-7; TRBD1 matches at 7 bases. The CDR3 is made up of 15 amino acids. V trimming: 3 bases; J trimming: 0 bases; junction bases outside the gene matches: 5. Per the germline V gene, CDR1 is MNHEY and CDR2 is SVGAGI. The CDR3 reads CASSYRTGSSYEQYF. In DNA, the CDR3 is TGTGCCAGCAGTTATCGGACAGGAAGCTCCTACGAGCAGTACTTC.

V gene TRBV27 combines with J gene TRBJ1-1; 9 bases match TRBD1. With V trimmed by 0 bases and J by 6 bases, 2 bases remained unmatched. This CDR3 comprises 14 residues. Germline CDR1 and CDR2: MNHEY and SMNVEV (reference sequence). CDR3: CASSLSGTGPEAFF. The DNA of the CDR3 is TGTGCCAGCAGTTTATCCGGGACAGGGCCTGAAGCTTTCTTT.

This rearrangement joins TRBV5-5 to TRBJ2-1, with TRBD2 matching over 8 bases. V shed 2 bases and J 6 bases; nucleotides not matched to a gene: 4. CDR3 length equals 14 residues. Germline-derived CDR1 and CDR2 are SGHKS and YYEKEE (reference sequence). The CDR3 loop reads CASSFGTSLNEQFF. DNA of the CDR3: TGTGCCAGCAGCTTCGGGACTAGTCTCAATGAGCAGTTCTTC.

The chain links TRBV12-3 or TRBV12-4 to TRBJ1-2; 8 bases agree with TRBD1. V lost 6 bases and J lost 3; bases outside the gene matches: 3. This CDR3 contains 13 residues. CDR3 loop: CASSMDRDYGYTF. The CDR3 region has the DNA TGTGCCAGCAGCATGGACAGGGACTATGGCTACACCTTC.